The rows below give T cell receptor beta chains drawn from one sample of a study of control samples from healthy donors and cancer patients. The method was immunoSEQ multiplex PCR; TCRdb's version includes in-frame clones alone and lacks a portion of them. The sample consists of some 220,000 clones, roughly 94% of them appearing once. The sequenced sample was blood. Receptor source: a man aged 50 or older in good health. The CDR3 runs from the conserved cysteine through the conserved F or W. A D gene is named only where the DNA matches it firmly. Clone size appears in some rows only: once, few, many, or a class for an expanded clone.

len	v_gene	abundance	j_gene	d_gene	CDR3nt	CDR3aa
13	TRBV5-4	NA	TRBJ2-3	TRBD2	TGTGCCAGCGGGCTAGCGGGCACAGATACGCAGTATTTT	CASGLAGTDTQYF
16	TRBV7-2	NA	TRBJ1-2	NA	TGTGCCAGCAGCTCGGACAGTCTTGGGACGCCCCAAGGCTACACCTTC	CASSSDSLGTPQGYTF
15	TRBV5-3	NA	TRBJ1-4	NA	TGTGCCAGAAGCCCTGATGGCAGGGATAATGAAAAACTGTTTTTT	CARSPDGRDNEKLFF
15	TRBV18	NA	TRBJ1-1	NA	TGTGCCAGCTCACCATCTTCTAGGACGGAACCTGAAGCTTTCTTT	CASSPSSRTEPEAFF
17	TRBV5-1	NA	TRBJ1-3	TRBD1	TGCGCCAGCAGCCCTACTACGATGGGGACAGTTGGAAACACCATATATTTT	CASSPTTMGTVGNTIYF
17	TRBV19	NA	TRBJ2-7	TRBD1	TGTGCCAGTAGTATAAGGTTTAGGACAGGAGCCCCCTACGAGCAGTACTTC	CASSIRFRTGAPYEQYF
15	TRBV5-4	NA	TRBJ1-2	NA	TGTGCCAGCAGCCCGACAGGTTTAGCTAACTATGGCTACACCTTC	CASSPTGLANYGYTF
15	TRBV4-3	NA	TRBJ1-6	NA	TGCGCCAGCAGCCTTACAAGTACCCCGAATTCACCCCTCCACTTT	CASSLTSTPNSPLHF
16	TRBV5-1	once	TRBJ2-5	NA	TGCGCCAGCAGCTTGGCCGGGGTCAGCACCCAAGAGACCCAGTACTTC	CASSLAGVSTQETQYF
13	TRBV5-4	NA	TRBJ1-1	TRBD1	TGTGCCAGCAGCTCCCCCAGGGGGTCGGAAGCTTTCTTT	CASSSPRGSEAFF